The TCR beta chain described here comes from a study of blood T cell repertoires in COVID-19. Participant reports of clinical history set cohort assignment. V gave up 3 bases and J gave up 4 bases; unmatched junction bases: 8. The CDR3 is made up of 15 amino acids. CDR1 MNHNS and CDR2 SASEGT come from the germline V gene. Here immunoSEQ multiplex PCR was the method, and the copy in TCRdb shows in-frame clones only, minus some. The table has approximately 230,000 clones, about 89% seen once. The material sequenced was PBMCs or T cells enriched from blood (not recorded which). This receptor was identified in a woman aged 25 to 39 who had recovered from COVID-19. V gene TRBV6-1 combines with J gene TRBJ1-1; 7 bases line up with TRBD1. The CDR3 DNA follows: TGTGCCAGCAGTGACGACTCGACAGGGCGCACTGAAGCTTTCTTT. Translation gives CASSDDSTGRTEAFF.